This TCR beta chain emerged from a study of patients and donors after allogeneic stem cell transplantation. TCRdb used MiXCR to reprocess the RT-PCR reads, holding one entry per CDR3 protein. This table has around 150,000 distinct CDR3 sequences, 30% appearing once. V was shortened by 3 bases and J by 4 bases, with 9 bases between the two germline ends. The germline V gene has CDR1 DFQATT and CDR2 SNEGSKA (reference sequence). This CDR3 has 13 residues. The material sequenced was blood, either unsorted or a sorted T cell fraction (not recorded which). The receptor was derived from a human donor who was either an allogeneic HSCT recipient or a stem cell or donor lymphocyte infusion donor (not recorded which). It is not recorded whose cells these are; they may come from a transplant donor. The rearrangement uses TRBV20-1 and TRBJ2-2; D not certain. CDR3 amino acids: CSARNFVTGELFF. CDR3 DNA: TGCAGTGCTAGGAACTTTGTCACCGGGGAGCTGTTTTTT.